These T cell receptor beta chains were read from a single sample in a study of blood T cell repertoires in COVID-19. Here immunoSEQ multiplex PCR was the method, and the copy in TCRdb shows in-frame clones only, minus some. In the table there are 200,000 to 250,000 clones, around 81% of which are singletons. The material sequenced was peripheral blood. The receptors were sampled from a man aged 30-40 years who had recovered from COVID-19. Each CDR3 is given with its conserved first and last residue. D genes are given only for firm matches. Only some rows state a clone size, as once, few, many or a class for expanded clones.

d_call	clone_size	v_call	j_call	cdr3_nt	cdr3_aa
NA	NA	TRBV25-1	TRBJ1-3	TGTGCCAGCAGTAGCGTAGGAAACACCATATATTTT	CASSSVGNTIYF
NA	NA	TRBV28	TRBJ1-6	TGTGCCAGCAGTTTAAGCAGGGGCGGTTCACCCCTCCACTTT	CASSLSRGGSPLHF
TRBD1	once	TRBV2	TRBJ1-6	TGTGCCAGCAGCCCCGGGACAGGGGATTCACCCCTCCACTTT	CASSPGTGDSPLHF
TRBD1	NA	TRBV9	TRBJ1-6	TGTGCCAGCAGTGCGGATGGGGGACAGGGTACTTCACCCCTCCACTTT	CASSADGGQGTSPLHF
NA	NA	TRBV10-3	TRBJ1-5	TGTGCCATCGGAGCGAGCCAGGGTGGGAATCAGCCCCAGCATTTT	CAIGASQGGNQPQHF
TRBD2	NA	TRBV7-3	TRBJ2-3	TGTGCCAGCAGCTTATTCGGGGGGGCCACAGATACGCAGTATTTT	CASSLFGGATDTQYF
TRBD1	NA	TRBV7-8	TRBJ1-4	TGTGCCAGCAGCTTACCGGACAGGGGGCATGAAAAACTGTTTTTT	CASSLPDRGHEKLFF
TRBD1	NA	TRBV19	TRBJ2-1	TGTGCCAGTTCCCTAGGGGGCGGATTGAATGAGCAGTTCTTC	CASSLGGGLNEQFF
NA	NA	TRBV27	TRBJ2-7	TGTGCCAGCAGTTTACTCGGGTCCGAGTACGAGCAGTACTTC	CASSLLGSEYEQYF
TRBD1	NA	TRBV2	TRBJ2-7	TGTGCCAGCACTGGGGACAGGACCTCCTACGAGCAGTACTTC	CASTGDRTSYEQYF
NA	NA	TRBV12-3/TRBV12-4	TRBJ1-1	TGTGCCAGCAATGACCAGGGTCGCACTGAAGCTTTCTTT	CASNDQGRTEAFF
NA	NA	TRBV4-1	TRBJ2-5	TGCGCCAGCAGCCAACTTTACAGGTCGAAAAAAGAGACCCAGTACTTC	CASSQLYRSKKETQYF
TRBD1	NA	TRBV4-2	TRBJ2-1	TGTGCCAGCAGCCAAGGAAGACCGGGACAGGGGTCCTACAATGAGCAGTTCTTC	CASSQGRPGQGSYNEQFF
NA	NA	TRBV5-5	TRBJ2-1	TGTGCCAGCAGCACTAAAAATGAGCAGTTCTTC	CASSTKNEQFF
NA	NA	TRBV7-8	TRBJ2-2	TGTGCCAGCAGCCGCCAGGGGGAGCTGTTTTTT	CASSRQGELFF
NA	NA	TRBV27	TRBJ2-2	TGTGCCAGCAGTCCGCTAAACACCGGGGAGCTGTTTTTT	CASSPLNTGELFF
NA	few	TRBV29-1	TRBJ2-1	TGCAGCGTTGAAGGTAGGGGAAATGAGCAGTTCTTC	CSVEGRGNEQFF
TRBD1	NA	TRBV18	TRBJ1-1	TGTGCCAGCTCAGGACAACAGGGGGCGGTCGGAGCTTTCTTT	CASSGQQGAVGAFF
NA	NA	TRBV5-1	TRBJ2-2	TGCGCCAGCAGCCCTACGGTGGCGGGACCGAACACCGGGGAGCTGTTTTTT	CASSPTVAGPNTGELFF
NA	NA	TRBV2	TRBJ2-3	TGTGCCAGCAGTGAGGAGGGCATCGACACAGATACGCAGTATTTT	CASSEEGIDTDTQYF
NA	NA	TRBV11-2	TRBJ1-2	TGTGCCAGCAGCTCCGGACTCGAAATCCAGGCTGGCTACACCTTC	CASSSGLEIQAGYTF
TRBD2	NA	TRBV5-1	TRBJ2-3	TGCGCCAGCAGCTTGGATGCTAGCGGGGGGAAGATAGATACGCAGTATTTT	CASSLDASGGKIDTQYF
NA	NA	TRBV25-1	TRBJ1-4	TGTGCCAGCAGTGAAGTGGGCCGGACAGCAACTAATGAAAAACTGTTTTTT	CASSEVGRTATNEKLFF
TRBD1	NA	TRBV29-1	TRBJ1-1	TGCAGCGCCTGGACAGGGAACACTGAAGCTTTCTTT	CSAWTGNTEAFF
NA	NA	TRBV19	TRBJ2-7	TGTGCCAGTAAGATGACTCCCGGGGTCGCCTACGAGCAGTACTTC	CASKMTPGVAYEQYF
NA	NA	TRBV24-1	TRBJ2-2	TGTGCCACCAGTGACCCCGCAGTCGCGAACACCGGGGAGCTGTTTTTT	CATSDPAVANTGELFF
TRBD2	NA	TRBV4-2	TRBJ2-2	TGTGCCAGCAGCCAAGATGGGGGGGCCGGGGAGCTGTTTTTT	CASSQDGGAGELFF
TRBD1	NA	TRBV9	TRBJ2-7	TGTGCCAGCAGCCCGAGAGGGGGACAGGCCGCCTACGAGCAGTACTTC	CASSPRGGQAAYEQYF
NA	once	TRBV27	TRBJ1-1	TGTGCCAGCAGTTTATCGGCCGATTACACTGAAGCTTTCTTT	CASSLSADYTEAFF
NA	NA	TRBV19	TRBJ1-4	TGTGCCAGTAAAGTTAGTACAGCAAATGAAAAACTGTTTTTT	CASKVSTANEKLFF
NA	NA	TRBV7-9	TRBJ2-7	TGTGCCAGCAGCTTAGCCAGGGCCGACTCTGCCTACGAGCAGTACTTC	CASSLARADSAYEQYF
NA	NA	TRBV27	TRBJ2-1	TGTGCCAGCAGTTCACTTGGAGGGCCTAACAATGAGCAGTTCTTC	CASSSLGGPNNEQFF
TRBD1	NA	TRBV28	TRBJ1-5	TGTGCCAGCACCCTGGACAGGGAAGATCAGCCCCAGCATTTT	CASTLDREDQPQHF
NA	NA	TRBV7-9	TRBJ2-1	TGTGCCAGCAGCTTAGCCCTCCTGCGTGAGCAGTTCTTC	CASSLALLREQFF
TRBD1	few	TRBV5-5	TRBJ1-5	TGTGCCAGCAGCAACGGACAGGGCCATCAGCCCCAGCATTTT	CASSNGQGHQPQHF
TRBD1	once	TRBV6-5	TRBJ1-2	TGTGCCAGCAGGGCCGGGACAGCGAGGAGCTATGGCTACACCTTC	CASRAGTARSYGYTF
TRBD2	NA	TRBV7-9	TRBJ2-6	TGTGCCAGCAGTTCCGGGACTAGCGGGTCTGGGGCCAACGTCCTGACTTTC	CASSSGTSGSGANVLTF
NA	NA	TRBV7-2	TRBJ1-3	TGTGCCAGCAGCCGCGCAAGCTCATCAGGAAACACCATATATTTT	CASSRASSSGNTIYF
TRBD1	NA	TRBV3-1/TRBV3-2	TRBJ1-3	TGTGCCAGCAGCCAAGTCCCAGGGGGCTTTGGAAACACCATATATTTT	CASSQVPGGFGNTIYF
NA	few	TRBV28	TRBJ2-7	TGTGCCAGCAGTTCAGCCCGAAGCAGGGAGGACTTC	CASSSARSREDF
NA	NA	TRBV2	TRBJ1-1	TGTGCCAGCAGGGTAGACCTACGGGGTGAAGCTTTCTTT	CASRVDLRGEAFF
TRBD2	NA	TRBV15	TRBJ2-5	TGTGCCACCAGCAGAGATCGGACGGGGGGAGAGACCCAGTACTTC	CATSRDRTGGETQYF